This T cell receptor beta chain came from a study of sequential checkpoint blockade in melanoma. Study in general: Both treatment sequences were followed by maintenance nivolumab.

Regarding treatment: randomized to nivolumab then ipilimumab (arm A) or the reverse (arm B). This clone came up a few times. Clones were sequenced by immunoSEQ multiplex PCR, and TCRdb holds only the in-frame ones, with some missing. This table holds roughly 8,400 clones, around 80% found once. This receptor was taken from a human donor with melanoma. Sequenced material: CD8+ T cells sorted from blood (inferred from file names), taken from a patient given nivolumab and ipilimumab in sequence.

CDR3 sequence reads: CASSLSAGAGNTIYF. In DNA form, the CDR3 reads TGTGCCAGCAGTTTATCAGCCGGAGCAGGAAACACCATATATTTT. The rearrangement joins TRBV28 to TRBJ1-3; no clear D gene. V dropped 1 base and J dropped 4 bases, with 11 bases sitting between them. CDR1 and CDR2 from the germline V gene are MDHEN and SYDVKM. The CDR3 runs 15 residues.